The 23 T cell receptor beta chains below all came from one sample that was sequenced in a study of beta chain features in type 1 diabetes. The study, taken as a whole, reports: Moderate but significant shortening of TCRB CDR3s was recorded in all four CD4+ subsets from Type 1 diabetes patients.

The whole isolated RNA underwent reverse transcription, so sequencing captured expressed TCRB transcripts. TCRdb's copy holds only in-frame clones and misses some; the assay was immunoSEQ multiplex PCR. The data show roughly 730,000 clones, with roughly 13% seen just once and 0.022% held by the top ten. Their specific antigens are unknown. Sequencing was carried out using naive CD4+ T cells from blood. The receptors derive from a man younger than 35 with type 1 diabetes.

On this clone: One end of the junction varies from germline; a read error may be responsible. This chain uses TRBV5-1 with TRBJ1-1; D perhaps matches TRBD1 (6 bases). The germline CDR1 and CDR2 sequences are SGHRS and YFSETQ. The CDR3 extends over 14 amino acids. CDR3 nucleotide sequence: TGCGCCAGCAGCGTGACTGGGGTGAGCAGGGGCATGATCTTT. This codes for CASSVTGVSRGMIF.

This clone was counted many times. The CDR3 sequence is CAWQAGFYGYTF. DNA of the CDR3: TGTGCCTGGCAAGCTGGATTCTATGGCTACACCTTC. V gene TRBV30 combines with J gene TRBJ1-2; D gene ambiguous. Germline V CDR1 and CDR2: GTSNPN, SVGIG (reference sequence). CDR3 size: 12 residues. Trimming took off 5 bases at V and 4 bases at J, with 11 bases between the two ends.

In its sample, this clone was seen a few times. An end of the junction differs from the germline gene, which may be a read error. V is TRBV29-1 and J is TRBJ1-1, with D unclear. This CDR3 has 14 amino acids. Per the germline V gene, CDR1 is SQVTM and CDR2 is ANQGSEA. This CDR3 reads CSVLSQATNAEAFF. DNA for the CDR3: TGCAGCGTGCTATCTCAAGCTACGAACGCTGAAGCTTTCTTT.

CDR3 coding DNA: TGTGCCAGCTCACCCCTCCGGGACGAGCAGTTCTTC. Its protein is CASSPLRDEQFF. This sequence joins TRBV18 and TRBJ2-1, with D possibly being TRBD1 or TRBD2 (5 bases each). Germline V CDR1 and CDR2: KGHSH, LQKENI. Trimming stripped 3 bases from V and 10 bases from J, with 10 bases between. The CDR3 sequence is 12 residues long.

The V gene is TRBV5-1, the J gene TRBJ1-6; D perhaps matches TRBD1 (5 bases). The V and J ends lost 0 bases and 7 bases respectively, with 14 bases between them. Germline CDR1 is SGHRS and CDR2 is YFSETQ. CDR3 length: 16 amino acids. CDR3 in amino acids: CASSLVEGRINSPLHF. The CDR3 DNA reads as TGCGCCAGCAGCTTGGTGGAGGGGCGGATCAATTCACCCCTCCACTTT.

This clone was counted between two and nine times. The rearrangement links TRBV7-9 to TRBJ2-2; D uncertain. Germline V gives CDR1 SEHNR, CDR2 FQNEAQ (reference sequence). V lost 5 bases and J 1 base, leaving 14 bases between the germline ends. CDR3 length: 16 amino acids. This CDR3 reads CASSPSTVRNTGELFF. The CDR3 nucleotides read TGTGCCAGCAGCCCGTCAACGGTGAGGAACACCGGGGAGCTGTTTTTT.

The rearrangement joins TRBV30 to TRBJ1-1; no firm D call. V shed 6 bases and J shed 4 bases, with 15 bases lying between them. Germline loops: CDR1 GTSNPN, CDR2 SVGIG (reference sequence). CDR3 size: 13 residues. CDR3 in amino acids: CACRAAPGTEAFF. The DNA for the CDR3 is TGTGCCTGCCGGGCAGCACCCGGCACTGAAGCTTTCTTT.

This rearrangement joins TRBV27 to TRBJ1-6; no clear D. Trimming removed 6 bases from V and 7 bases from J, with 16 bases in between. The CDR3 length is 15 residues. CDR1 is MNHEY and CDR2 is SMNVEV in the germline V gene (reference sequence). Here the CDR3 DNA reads TGTGCCAGCAGCGTGGTAGTCGGTTGGAATTCACCCCTCCACTTT. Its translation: CASSVVVGWNSPLHF.

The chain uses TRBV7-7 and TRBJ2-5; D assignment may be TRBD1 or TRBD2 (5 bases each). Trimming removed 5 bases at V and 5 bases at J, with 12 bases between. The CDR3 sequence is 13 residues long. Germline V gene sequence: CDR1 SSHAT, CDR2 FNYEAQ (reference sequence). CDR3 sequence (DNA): TGTGCCAGCAGCACTCGACAGCGGGAGACCCAGTACTTC. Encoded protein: CASSTRQRETQYF.

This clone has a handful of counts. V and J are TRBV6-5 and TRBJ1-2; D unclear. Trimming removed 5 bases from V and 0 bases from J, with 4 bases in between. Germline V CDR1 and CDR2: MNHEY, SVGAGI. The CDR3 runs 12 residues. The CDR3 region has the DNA TGTGCCAGCAGTCCCTCTAACTATGGCTACACCTTC. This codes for CASSPSNYGYTF.

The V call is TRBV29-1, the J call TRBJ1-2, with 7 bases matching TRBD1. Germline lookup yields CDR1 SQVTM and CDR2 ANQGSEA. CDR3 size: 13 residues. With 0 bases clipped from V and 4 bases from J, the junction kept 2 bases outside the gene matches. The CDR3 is CSVEDRGGYGYTF. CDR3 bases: TGCAGCGTTGAAGACAGGGGGGGCTATGGCTACACCTTC.

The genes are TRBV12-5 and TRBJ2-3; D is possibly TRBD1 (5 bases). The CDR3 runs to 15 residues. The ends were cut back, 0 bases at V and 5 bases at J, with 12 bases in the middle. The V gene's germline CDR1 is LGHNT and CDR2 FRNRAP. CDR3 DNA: TGTGCTAGTGGTTTGGTAGGTGGGGCTGGAGATACGCAGTATTTT. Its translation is CASGLVGGAGDTQYF.

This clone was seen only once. The CDR3 is CASSLTGGLETQYF. The CDR3 DNA reads TGTGCCAGCAGCCTCACAGGGGGCCTGGAGACCCAGTACTTC. This chain connects TRBV11-2 to TRBJ2-5; 9 nucleotides align to TRBD1. With 5 bases clipped from V and 5 bases from J, the junction kept 6 bases outside the gene matches. CDR3 length: 14 residues. Germline lookup yields CDR1 SGHAT and CDR2 FQNNGV.

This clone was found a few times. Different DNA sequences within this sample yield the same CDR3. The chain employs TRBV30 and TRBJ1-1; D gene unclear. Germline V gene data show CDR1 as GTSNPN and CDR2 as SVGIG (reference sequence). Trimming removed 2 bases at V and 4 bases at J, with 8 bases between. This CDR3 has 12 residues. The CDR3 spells CAWSPTSTEAFF. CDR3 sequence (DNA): TGTGCCTGGAGTCCTACCAGCACTGAAGCTTTCTTT.

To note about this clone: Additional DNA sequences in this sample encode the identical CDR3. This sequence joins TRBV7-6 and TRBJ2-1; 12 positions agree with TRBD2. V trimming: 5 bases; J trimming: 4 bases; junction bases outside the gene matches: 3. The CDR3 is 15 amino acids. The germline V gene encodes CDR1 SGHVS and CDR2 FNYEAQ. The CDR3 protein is CASSLTSGGYNEQFF. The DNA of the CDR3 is TGTGCCAGCAGCCTGACTAGCGGGGGTTACAATGAGCAGTTCTTC.

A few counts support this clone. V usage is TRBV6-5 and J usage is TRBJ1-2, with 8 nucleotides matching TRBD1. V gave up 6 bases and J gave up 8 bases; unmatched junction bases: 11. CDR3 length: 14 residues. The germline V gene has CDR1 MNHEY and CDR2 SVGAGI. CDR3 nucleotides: TGTGCCAGCAGCCGAGGACAGGGCTTTATGGGCTACACCTTC. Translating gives CASSRGQGFMGYTF.

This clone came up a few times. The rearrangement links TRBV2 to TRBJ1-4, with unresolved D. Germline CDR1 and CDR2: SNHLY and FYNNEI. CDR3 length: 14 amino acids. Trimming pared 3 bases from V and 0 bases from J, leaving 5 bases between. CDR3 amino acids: CASSDLTTNEKLFF. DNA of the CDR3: TGTGCCAGCAGTGATCTGACAACTAATGAAAAACTGTTTTTT.

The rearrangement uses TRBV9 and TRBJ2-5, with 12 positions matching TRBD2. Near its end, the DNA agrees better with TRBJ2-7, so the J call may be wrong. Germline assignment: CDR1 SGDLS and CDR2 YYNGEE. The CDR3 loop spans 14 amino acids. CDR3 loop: CASHPGTSGYEQYF. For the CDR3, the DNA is TGTGCCAGCCATCCCGGGACTAGCGGGTACGAGCAGTACTTC.

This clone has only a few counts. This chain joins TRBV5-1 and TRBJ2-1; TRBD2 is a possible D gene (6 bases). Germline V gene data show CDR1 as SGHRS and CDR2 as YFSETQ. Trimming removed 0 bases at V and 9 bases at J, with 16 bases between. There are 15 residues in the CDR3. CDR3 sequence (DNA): TGCGCCAGCAGCTTGGGCCTAGATCCCGGGAGTGAGCAGTTCTTC. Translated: CASSLGLDPGSEQFF. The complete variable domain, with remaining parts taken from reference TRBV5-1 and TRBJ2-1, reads KAGVTQTPRYLIKTRGQQVTLSCSPISGHRSVSWYQQTPGQGLQFLFEYFSETQRNKGNFPGRFSGRQFSNSRSEMNVSTLELGDSALYLCASSLGLDPGSEQFFGPGTRLTVL.

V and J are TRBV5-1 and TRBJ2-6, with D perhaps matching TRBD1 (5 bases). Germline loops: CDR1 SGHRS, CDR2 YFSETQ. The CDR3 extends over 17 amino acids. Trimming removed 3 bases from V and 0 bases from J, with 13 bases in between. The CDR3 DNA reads TGCGCCAGCAGCTCCGACAGCTCCAACTCTGGGGCCAACGTCCTGACTTTC. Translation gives CASSSDSSNSGANVLTF.

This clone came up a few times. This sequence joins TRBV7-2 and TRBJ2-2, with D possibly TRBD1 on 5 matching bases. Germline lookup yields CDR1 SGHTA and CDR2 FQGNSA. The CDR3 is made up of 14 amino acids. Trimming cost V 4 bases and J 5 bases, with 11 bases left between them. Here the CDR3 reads CASSWGFGTGELFF. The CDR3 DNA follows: TGTGCCAGCAGCTGGGGCTTCGGGACCGGGGAGCTGTTTTTT.

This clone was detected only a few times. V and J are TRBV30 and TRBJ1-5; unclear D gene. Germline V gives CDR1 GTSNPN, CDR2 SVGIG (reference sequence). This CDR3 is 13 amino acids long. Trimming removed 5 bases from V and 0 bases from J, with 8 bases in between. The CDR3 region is CAWGSVSNQPQHF. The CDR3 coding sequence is TGTGCCTGGGGCAGCGTTAGCAATCAGCCCCAGCATTTT.

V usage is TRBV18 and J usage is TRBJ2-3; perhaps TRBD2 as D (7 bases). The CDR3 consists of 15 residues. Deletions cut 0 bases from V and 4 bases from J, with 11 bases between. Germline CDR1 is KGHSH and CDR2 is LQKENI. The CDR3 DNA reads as TGTGCCAGCTCACCACCTGGGGGGGCGGCAGATACGCAGTATTTT. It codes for CASSPPGGAADTQYF.